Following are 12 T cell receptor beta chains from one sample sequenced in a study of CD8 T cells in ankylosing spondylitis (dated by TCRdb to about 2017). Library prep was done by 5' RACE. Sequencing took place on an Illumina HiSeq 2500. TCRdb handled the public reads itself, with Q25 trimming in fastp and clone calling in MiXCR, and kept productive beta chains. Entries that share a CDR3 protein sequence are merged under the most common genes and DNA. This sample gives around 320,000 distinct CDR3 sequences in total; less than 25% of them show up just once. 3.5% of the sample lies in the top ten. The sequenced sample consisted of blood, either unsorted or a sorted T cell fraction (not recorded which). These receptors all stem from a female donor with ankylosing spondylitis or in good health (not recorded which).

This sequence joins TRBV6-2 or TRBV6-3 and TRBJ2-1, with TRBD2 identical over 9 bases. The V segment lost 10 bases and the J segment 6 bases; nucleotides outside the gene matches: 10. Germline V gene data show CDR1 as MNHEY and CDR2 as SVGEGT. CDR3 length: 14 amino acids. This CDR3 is CATKGLAGTNEQFF. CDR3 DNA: TGTGCCACCAAGGGGCTAGCGGGGACCAATGAGCAGTTCTTC.

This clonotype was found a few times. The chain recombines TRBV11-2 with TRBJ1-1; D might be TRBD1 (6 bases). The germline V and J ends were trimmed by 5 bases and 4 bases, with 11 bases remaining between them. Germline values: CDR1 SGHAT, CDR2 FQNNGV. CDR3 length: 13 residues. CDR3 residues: CASSPRQVTEAFF. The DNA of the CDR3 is TGTGCCAGCAGCCCCAGACAGGTCACTGAAGCTTTCTTT.

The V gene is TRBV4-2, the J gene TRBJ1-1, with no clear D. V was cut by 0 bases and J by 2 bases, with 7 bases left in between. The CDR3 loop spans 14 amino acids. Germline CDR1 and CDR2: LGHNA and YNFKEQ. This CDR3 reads CASSQDVGNTEAFF. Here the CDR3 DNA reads TGTGCCAGCAGCCAAGATGTCGGTAACACTGAAGCTTTCTTT.

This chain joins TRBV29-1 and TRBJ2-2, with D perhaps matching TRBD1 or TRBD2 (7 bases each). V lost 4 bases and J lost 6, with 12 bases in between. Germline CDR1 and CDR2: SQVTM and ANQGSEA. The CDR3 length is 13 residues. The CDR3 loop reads CSVGQGGAGELFF. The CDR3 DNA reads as TGCAGCGTTGGACAGGGAGGGGCCGGGGAGCTGTTTTTT.

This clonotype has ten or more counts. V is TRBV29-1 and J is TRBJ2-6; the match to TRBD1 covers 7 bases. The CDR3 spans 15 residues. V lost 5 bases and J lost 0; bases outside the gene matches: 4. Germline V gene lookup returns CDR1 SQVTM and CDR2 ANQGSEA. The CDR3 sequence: CSVRDSLSGANVLTF. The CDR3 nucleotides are TGCAGCGTTAGGGACAGTCTCTCTGGGGCCAACGTCCTGACTTTC.

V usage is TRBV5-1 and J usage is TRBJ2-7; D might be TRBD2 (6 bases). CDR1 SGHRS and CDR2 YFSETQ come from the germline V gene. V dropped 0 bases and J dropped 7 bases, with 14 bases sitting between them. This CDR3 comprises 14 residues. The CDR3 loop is CASSLAGNREEQYF. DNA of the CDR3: TGCGCCAGCAGCTTGGCCGGGAACCGGGAGGAGCAGTACTTC. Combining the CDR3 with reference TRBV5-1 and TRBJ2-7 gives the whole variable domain KAGVTQTPRYLIKTRGQQVTLSCSPISGHRSVSWYQQTPGQGLQFLFEYFSETQRNKGNFPGRFSGRQFSNSRSEMNVSTLELGDSALYLCASSLAGNREEQYFGPGTRLTVT.

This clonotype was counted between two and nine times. Here the CDR3 DNA reads TGTGCCAAACGGGGGGACAGAAAGATTTACGCCTACAATGAGCAGTTCTTC. Translated: CAKRGDRKIYAYNEQFF. The chain combines TRBV2 with TRBJ2-1; D is perhaps TRBD1 or TRBD2 (7 bases each). Between the trimmed V and J ends, which lost 10 bases and 2 bases, there was a span of 24 bases. Germline loops: CDR1 SNHLY, CDR2 FYNNEI. The CDR3 consists of 17 residues.

The CDR3 DNA is TGTGCCACCAGTCCGGGTCTCTCCTACAATGAGCAGTTCTTC. Its translation is CATSPGLSYNEQFF. The chain couples TRBV24-1 to TRBJ2-1; D gene uncertain. The CDR3 is 14 residues long. The germline V and J ends were trimmed by 6 bases and 0 bases, with 8 bases remaining between them. Germline V gene data show CDR1 as KGHDR and CDR2 as SFDVKD.

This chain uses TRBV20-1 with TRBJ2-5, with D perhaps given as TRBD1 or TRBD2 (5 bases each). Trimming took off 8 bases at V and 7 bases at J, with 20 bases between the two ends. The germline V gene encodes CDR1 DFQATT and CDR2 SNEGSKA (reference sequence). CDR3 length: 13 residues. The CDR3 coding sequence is TGCAGTCCCCCCGGGACGGGGAGTGGGACCCAGTACTTC. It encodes CSPPGTGSGTQYF.

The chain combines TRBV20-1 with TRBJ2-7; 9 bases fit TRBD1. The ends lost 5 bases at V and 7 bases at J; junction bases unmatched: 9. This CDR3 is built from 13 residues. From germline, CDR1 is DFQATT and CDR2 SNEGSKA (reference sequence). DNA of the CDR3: TGCAGTGCTGTCCGGACAGGGGTACGAGAGCAGTACTTC. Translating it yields CSAVRTGVREQYF.

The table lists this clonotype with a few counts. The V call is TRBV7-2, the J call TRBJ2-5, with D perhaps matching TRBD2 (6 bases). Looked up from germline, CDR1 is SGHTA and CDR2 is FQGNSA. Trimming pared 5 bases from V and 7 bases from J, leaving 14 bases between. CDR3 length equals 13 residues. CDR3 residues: CASSVERVGTQYF. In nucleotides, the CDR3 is TGTGCCAGCAGCGTCGAGCGGGTGGGGACCCAGTACTTC.

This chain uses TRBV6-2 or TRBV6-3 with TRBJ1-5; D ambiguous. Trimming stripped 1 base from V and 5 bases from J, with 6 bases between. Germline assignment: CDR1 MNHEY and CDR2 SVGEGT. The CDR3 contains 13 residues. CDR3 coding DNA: TGTGCCAGCAGTTACTACCAGGATCAGCCCCAGCATTTT. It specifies CASSYYQDQPQHF.